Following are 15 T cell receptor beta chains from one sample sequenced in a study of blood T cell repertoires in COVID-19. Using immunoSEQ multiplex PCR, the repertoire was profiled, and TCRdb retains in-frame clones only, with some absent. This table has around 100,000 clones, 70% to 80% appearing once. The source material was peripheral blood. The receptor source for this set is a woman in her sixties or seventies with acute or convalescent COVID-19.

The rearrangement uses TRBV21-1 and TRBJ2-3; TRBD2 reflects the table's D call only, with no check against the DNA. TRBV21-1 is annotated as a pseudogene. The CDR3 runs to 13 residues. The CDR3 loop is CASSKVSRGTQYF. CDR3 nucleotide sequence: TGTGCCAGCAGCAAAGTATCGAGAGGTACGCAGTATTTT.

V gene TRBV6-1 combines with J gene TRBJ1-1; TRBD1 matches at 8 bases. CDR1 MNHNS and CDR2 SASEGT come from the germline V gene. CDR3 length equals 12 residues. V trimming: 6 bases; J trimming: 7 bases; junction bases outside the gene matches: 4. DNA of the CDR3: TGTGCCAGCAGGGCAGGGGGCGGTGAAGCTTTCTTT. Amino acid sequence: CASRAGGGEAFF.

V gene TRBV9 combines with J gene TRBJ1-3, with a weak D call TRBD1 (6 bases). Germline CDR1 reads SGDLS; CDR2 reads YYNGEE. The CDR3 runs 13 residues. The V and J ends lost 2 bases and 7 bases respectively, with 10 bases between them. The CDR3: CASSVTGSNTIYF. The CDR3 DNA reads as TGTGCCAGCAGCGTCACAGGGTCCAACACCATATATTTT. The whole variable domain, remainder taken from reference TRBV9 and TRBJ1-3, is DSGVTQTPKHLITATGQRVTLRCSPRSGDLSVYWYQQSLDQGLQFLIQYYNGEERAKGNILERFSAQQFPDLHSELNLSSLELGDSALYFCASSVTGSNTIYFGEGSWLTVV.

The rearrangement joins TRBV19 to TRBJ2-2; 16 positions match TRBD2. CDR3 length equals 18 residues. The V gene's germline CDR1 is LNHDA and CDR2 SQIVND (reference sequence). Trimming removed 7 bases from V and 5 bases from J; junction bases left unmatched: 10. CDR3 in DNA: TGTGCCAGTAAATCCGGGACTAGCGGGGGGGCGAGGACCGGGGAGCTGTTTTTT. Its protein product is CASKSGTSGGARTGELFF.

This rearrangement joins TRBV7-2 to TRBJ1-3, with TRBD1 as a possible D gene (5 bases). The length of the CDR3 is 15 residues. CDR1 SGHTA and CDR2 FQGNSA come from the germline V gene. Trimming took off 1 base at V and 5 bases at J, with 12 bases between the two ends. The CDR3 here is CASSLGVGARNTIYF. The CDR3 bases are TGTGCCAGCAGCTTAGGTGTAGGGGCTAGAAACACCATATATTTT.

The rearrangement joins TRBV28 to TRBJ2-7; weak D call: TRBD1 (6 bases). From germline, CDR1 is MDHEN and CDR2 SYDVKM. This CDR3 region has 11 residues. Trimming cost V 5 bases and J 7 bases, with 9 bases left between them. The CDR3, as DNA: TGTGCCAGCAGTACAGGGATGGAGCAGTACGTC. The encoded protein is CASSTGMEQYV.

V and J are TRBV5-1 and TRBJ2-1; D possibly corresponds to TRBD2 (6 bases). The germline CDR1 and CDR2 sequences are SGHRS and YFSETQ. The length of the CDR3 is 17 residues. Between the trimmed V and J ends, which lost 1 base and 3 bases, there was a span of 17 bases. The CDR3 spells CASSLYGGPGFYNEQFF. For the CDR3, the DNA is TGCGCCAGCAGCTTGTACGGGGGACCAGGTTTCTACAATGAGCAGTTCTTC.

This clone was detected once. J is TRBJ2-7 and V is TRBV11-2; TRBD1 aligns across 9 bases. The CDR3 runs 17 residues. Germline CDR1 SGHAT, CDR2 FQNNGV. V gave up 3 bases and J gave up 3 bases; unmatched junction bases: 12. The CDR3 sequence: CASSFSSGTGKRYEQYF. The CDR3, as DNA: TGTGCCAGCAGCTTTTCTTCAGGGACAGGGAAACGCTACGAGCAGTACTTC.

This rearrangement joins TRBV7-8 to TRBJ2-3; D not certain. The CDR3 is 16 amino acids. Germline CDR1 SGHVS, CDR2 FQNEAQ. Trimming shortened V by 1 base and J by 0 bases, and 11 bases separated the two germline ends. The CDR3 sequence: CASSLGARTSTDTQYF. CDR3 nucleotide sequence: TGTGCCAGCAGCTTAGGGGCCAGAACTAGCACAGATACGCAGTATTTT.

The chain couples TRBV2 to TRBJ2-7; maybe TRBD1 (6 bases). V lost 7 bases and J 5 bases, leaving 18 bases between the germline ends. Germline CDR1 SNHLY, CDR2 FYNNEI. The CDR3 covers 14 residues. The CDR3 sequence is CASTLGRQANEQYF. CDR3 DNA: TGTGCCAGCACGCTAGGCAGACAGGCCAACGAGCAGTACTTC. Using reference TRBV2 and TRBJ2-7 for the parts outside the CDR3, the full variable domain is EPEVTQTPSHQVTQMGQEVILRCVPISNHLYFYWYRQILGQKVEFLVSFYNNEISEKSEIFDDQFSVERPDGSNFTLKIRSTKLEDSAMYFCASTLGRQANEQYFGPGTRLTVT.

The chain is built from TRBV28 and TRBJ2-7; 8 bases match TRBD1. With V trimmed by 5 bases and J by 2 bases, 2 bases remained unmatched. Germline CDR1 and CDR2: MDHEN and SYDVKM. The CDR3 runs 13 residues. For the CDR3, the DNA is TGTGCCAGCAGTGTGACAGGGGCCTACGAGCAGTACGTC. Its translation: CASSVTGAYEQYV.

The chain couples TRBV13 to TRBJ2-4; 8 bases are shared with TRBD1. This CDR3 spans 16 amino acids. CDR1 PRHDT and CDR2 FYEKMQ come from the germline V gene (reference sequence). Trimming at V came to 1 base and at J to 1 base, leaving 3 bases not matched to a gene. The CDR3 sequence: CASSLARTGAKNIQYF. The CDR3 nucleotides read TGTGCCAGCAGCTTAGCCAGGACAGGGGCCAAAAACATTCAGTACTTC.

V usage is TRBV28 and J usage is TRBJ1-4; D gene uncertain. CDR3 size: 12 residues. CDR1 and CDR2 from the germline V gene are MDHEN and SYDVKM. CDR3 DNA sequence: TGTGCAGAGGGAGGAAGTAATGAAAAACTGTTTTTT. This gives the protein CAEGGSNEKLFF.

DNA for the CDR3: TGTGCCAGTAGTATTTCCCGACAGGGGACGAGTGGCTACACCTTC. Encoded protein: CASSISRQGTSGYTF. V and J are TRBV19 and TRBJ1-2; 8 bases align to TRBD1. The V segment lost 3 bases and the J segment 7 bases; nucleotides outside the gene matches: 10. This CDR3 is built from 15 residues. Germline values: CDR1 LNHDA, CDR2 SQIVND (reference sequence).

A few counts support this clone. CDR3 coding DNA: TGTGCCAGCAGCCTAACAGGGGGCGAGGATCAGCCCCAGCATTTT. As protein: CASSLTGGEDQPQHF. The V and J genes are TRBV21-1 and TRBJ1-5; the D call in the table, TRBD1, was not verified against the DNA. TRBV21-1 corresponds to a pseudogene. The CDR3 runs to 15 residues.